The text below deals with one T cell receptor (beta chain). The assay was immunoSEQ multiplex PCR, and TCRdb's table has in-frame clones only and misses some. The profile shows approximately 100,000 clones, approximately 81% of them singletons. These data originate in a study of control samples from healthy donors and cancer patients. The sequenced sample was blood. The receptor was isolated from a woman aged 40 to 50 in good health.

CDR3 DNA: TGTGCCAGCAGCTCGACAGGGGTCAATGAGCAGTTCTTC. This codes for CASSSTGVNEQFF. The V call is TRBV7-3, the J call TRBJ2-1; 8 bases match TRBD1. Trimming at V came to 4 bases and at J to 6 bases, leaving 2 bases not matched to a gene. CDR1 is SGHTA and CDR2 is FQGTGA in the germline V gene. The CDR3 runs 13 residues.